This T cell receptor (beta chain) was found in a study of cytomegalovirus exposure and HLA in healthy donors. Turning to the study itself: The roughly 130 validation repertoires, a later analysis reported, used the same platform as the roughly 660 repertoires from the first cohort. Overall study results and limits: The classifier, whose performance was assessed in both the original and validation cohorts, reportedly diagnosed cytomegalovirus status with high specificity and sensitivity.

Germline V CDR1 and CDR2: LNHDA, SQIVND (reference sequence). V was clipped by 4 bases and J by 6 bases, with 15 bases between them. The CDR3 has 14 residues. Profiled with immunoSEQ multiplex PCR; TCRdb holds only in-frame clones, not every one. Of fewer than 150,000 clones in the sample, around 90% were seen once. Worth noting for this clone: Its antigen is still unknown.

This chain uses TRBV19 with TRBJ1-2; D gene uncertain. The TCR originated in a woman in her late teens or twenties in good health and CMV-seropositive. Sequenced sample: PBMCs. The CDR3: CASSNPPELHGYTF. CDR3 DNA: TGTGCCAGTAGTAATCCCCCCGAACTCCATGGCTACACCTTC.